A selection of T cell receptor beta chains follows, all from one sample in a study of regulatory T cells in long-lasting Graves disease. TCRdb analysed the multiplex PCR reads with MiXCR anew, one entry per CDR3 protein. The sample holds approximately 250,000 distinct CDR3 sequences, approximately 20% seen once. The sequencing used peripheral blood mononuclear cells (PBMCs), collected at new diagnosis, from a patient treated with antithyroid drugs. The receptor set was obtained from a female donor with Graves disease. Each CDR3 is given with its conserved first and last residue. D genes are given only for firm matches. Only part of the rows carry a size: once, few, many, or a class if the clone is expanded.

v_gene	j_gene	abundance	d_gene	CDR3nt	CDR3aa
TRBV13	TRBJ1-2	many	-	TGTGCCAGCAGCTTGGATCGGGTTGGCTACACCTTC	CASSLDRVGYTF
TRBV5-1	TRBJ2-1	many	-	TGTGCCAGCAGCTCGGGACTTTACAATGAGCAGTTCTTC	CASSSGLYNEQFF
TRBV19	TRBJ2-7	many	TRBD2	TGTGCCAGTAGTAAGGTTAGCGGGAGCCCCTACGAGCAGTACTTC	CASSKVSGSPYEQYF
TRBV12-3/TRBV12-4	TRBJ2-2	many	-	TGTGCCAGCAGCCCCGGACGAGCTAACACCGGGGAGCTGTTTTTT	CASSPGRANTGELFF
TRBV20-1	TRBJ2-7	many	TRBD2	TGCAGTGCTAGAGAACTAGCGCACCCCTACGAGCAGTACTTC	CSARELAHPYEQYF
TRBV3-2	TRBJ1-5	many	-	TGTGCCAGCAGCCAAGCTGGGGACAGACATAATAGCAATCAGCCCCAGCATTTT	CASSQAGDRHNSNQPQHF
TRBV28	TRBJ1-4	many	TRBD1	TGTGCCAGCAGCTCTGGGGACAGGGGGTTCCGGAATGAAAAACTGTTTTTT	CASSSGDRGFRNEKLFF
TRBV27	TRBJ2-2	many	-	TGTGCCAGCAGTTTAGCCAGAAGAACCACCGGGGAGCTGTTTTTT	CASSLARRTTGELFF
TRBV12-3/TRBV12-4	TRBJ1-5	many	-	TGTGCCAGCAGTATCTTCTCTTCGGTGGGTCAGCCCCAGCATTTT	CASSIFSSVGQPQHF
TRBV19	TRBJ2-7	-	-	TGTGCCAGTAGTACACAGACTGGGGAGCAGTACTTC	CASSTQTGEQYF
TRBV6-2/TRBV6-3	TRBJ2-7	many	TRBD1	TGTGCCAGCAGGCTTGGACAGGGAACCTCCTACGAGCAGTACTTC	CASRLGQGTSYEQYF
TRBV5-5	TRBJ2-1	many	TRBD2	TGTGCCAGCAGCTTACTAGCGGGAGGGATTGATGAGCAGTTCTTC	CASSLLAGGIDEQFF
TRBV6-2/TRBV6-3	TRBJ2-7	many	-	TGTGCCAGCAGTTCTCCTCTCTCCGGGAAGCTAAGCTCCTACGAGCAGTACTTC	CASSSPLSGKLSSYEQYF
TRBV18	TRBJ2-7	few	TRBD2	TGTGCCAGCTCACCTCCTAGCGGGAGATCCTACGAGCAGTACTTC	CASSPPSGRSYEQYF
TRBV11-2	TRBJ2-7	many	-	TGTGCCAGCAGCTTAGGCGGTCAGGCGGGGCACGAGCAGTACTTC	CASSLGGQAGHEQYF
TRBV7-9	TRBJ2-3	few	TRBD2	TGTGCCAGCAGCTTATCCTCGGGAGGGCAAACAGATACGCAGTATTTT	CASSLSSGGQTDTQYF
TRBV20-1	TRBJ2-2	-	-	TGCAGTGCTAGAGGGGTCGGGGCCATAAACACCGGGGAGCTGTTTTTT	CSARGVGAINTGELFF
TRBV7-2	TRBJ2-7	many	-	TGTGCCAGCAGCTTAGAGGTCGACTACGAGCAGTACTTC	CASSLEVDYEQYF
TRBV30	TRBJ2-7	many	-	TGTGCCTGGAGTGTACTGGCTCCTATCCCCTACGAGCAGTACTTC	CAWSVLAPIPYEQYF
TRBV20-1	TRBJ2-2	few	-	TGCAGATACCCCGGGGAGCTGTTTTTT	CRYPGELFF
TRBV20-1	TRBJ2-5	many	-	TGCAGTGCTAGGGGTCCCCTCCTAGAGACCCAGTACTTC	CSARGPLLETQYF
TRBV4-1	TRBJ2-3	many	-	TGCGCCAGCAGCCCCAGGGACGTCTACAGCACAGATACGCAGTATTTT	CASSPRDVYSTDTQYF
TRBV11-2	TRBJ1-2	many	TRBD1	TGTGCCAGCAGCTCACCAAGACAGGGGTGGAACTATGGCTACACCTTC	CASSSPRQGWNYGYTF
TRBV5-4	TRBJ2-7	few	-	TGTGCCAGCAGCATCATCACAGGGTCCTACGAGCAGTACTTC	CASSIITGSYEQYF